Listed below are T cell receptor beta chains from one sample, sequenced in a study of T-cell memory formation after mild COVID-19. TCRdb used MiXCR to reprocess the 5' RACE reads, holding one entry per CDR3 protein. The profile shows 200,000 to 250,000 distinct CDR3 sequences, roughly a tenth of them singletons. Sequenced: PBMCs or a T cell subset sorted from them (not recorded which). These receptors all stem from a man younger than 35 who had mild COVID-19 (a few samples of this study predate the infection). Cell type and time point are not known. The CDR3 runs from the conserved cysteine through the conserved F or W.

v_call,j_call,cdr3_aa
TRBV27,TRBJ2-1,CASSLEGPYNEQFF
TRBV5-1,TRBJ1-1,CASSLLAEQNTEAFF
TRBV7-8,TRBJ2-7,CASSFGGTSYEQYF
TRBV7-9,TRBJ2-3,CASSFSVSVRADTQYF
TRBV5-1,TRBJ1-2,CASSLDSRGGYTF
TRBV24-1,TRBJ2-1,CATSDNGLPSYNEQFF
TRBV11-2,TRBJ1-1,CASSLGVRGYTEAFF
TRBV12-3/TRBV12-4,TRBJ1-2,CASSDRDRGHGGYTF
TRBV5-1,TRBJ2-2,CASSSIRGDRGELFF
TRBV7-9,TRBJ1-5,CASSPGQGFQPQHF
TRBV11-2,TRBJ2-7,CASSYSGVSYEQYF
TRBV7-9,TRBJ1-1,CASSPAGLYTEAFF
TRBV4-1,TRBJ1-2,CASSQGGGPSRGYTF
TRBV4-1,TRBJ2-5,CASSQDRQYQETQYF
TRBV25-1,TRBJ1-1,CASSELGTEAFF
TRBV4-1,TRBJ2-3,CVSSQGGLADSTDTQYF
TRBV11-1,TRBJ2-1,CASSPDSSYNEQFF
TRBV7-2,TRBJ2-1,CASSFGPLRGGEQFF
TRBV20-1,TRBJ2-3,CSANGPDTQYF
TRBV27,TRBJ2-5,CASRTYSGGARETQYF
TRBV4-3,TRBJ2-2,CASSLAERAGELFF
TRBV5-4,TRBJ2-2,CASSLPGAGELFF
TRBV20-1,TRBJ2-7,CSARVRGGSYEQYF
TRBV5-4,TRBJ1-6,CASSLGTGVFWSPLHF
TRBV7-2,TRBJ2-2,CASRTTGTGNTGELFF
TRBV11-2,TRBJ2-7,CASSPITGGVEYEQYF
TRBV29-1,TRBJ1-4,CSVTGKSTNEKLFF
TRBV3-1,TRBJ2-7,CASSQAPRDHEQYF
TRBV6-1,TRBJ1-3,CASSAAGNTIYF
TRBV29-1,TRBJ2-3,CSVEILLGQGVPDTQYF
TRBV7-2,TRBJ2-7,CASSPSTDYEQYF
TRBV29-1,TRBJ2-3,CSVEGGDTTSTDTQYF
TRBV5-1,TRBJ2-2,CASSSTGGITGELFF
TRBV5-1,TRBJ2-2,CASSNWPSDRGTSGELFF
TRBV7-2,TRBJ2-3,CASSSTGGGLVDTQYF
TRBV7-9,TRBJ1-2,CASSLPARGDNYGYTF
TRBV7-9,TRBJ1-5,CASSPGDGQPQHF
TRBV4-2,TRBJ2-3,CASSHTSRAGSTDTQYF
TRBV7-2,TRBJ1-5,CASSPDNPNQPQHF
TRBV9,TRBJ2-1,CASSVGSGGTEQFF
TRBV12-3/TRBV12-4,TRBJ2-7,CASSLIPGLHAF
TRBV7-2,TRBJ2-5,CASSYLFTQYF
TRBV12-3/TRBV12-4,TRBJ2-7,CASSLTFRGDEQYF
TRBV7-9,TRBJ2-1,CASSLVGGFVEQFF
TRBV3-1,TRBJ2-7,CASSQTGGLYEQYF
TRBV27,TRBJ2-5,CASSSGTSGGLFQETQYF
TRBV7-2,TRBJ1-2,CASSWDRVNGYTF
TRBV20-1,TRBJ1-5,CSAPRGNQPQHF